A single TCR beta chain is shown here with its context. Deletions cut 4 bases from V and 8 bases from J, with 12 bases between. This CDR3 spans 13 amino acids. Germline CDR1 reads SNHLY; CDR2 reads FYNNEI. TCRdb itself ran the RT-PCR reads through MiXCR, one entry per CDR3 protein. The data contain around 700,000 distinct CDR3 sequences, approximately 15% of them singletons. V is TRBV2 and J is TRBJ1-5, with D possibly being TRBD1 (5 bases). Sequenced input: memory CD4+ T cells from blood. The receptor was isolated from a female donor in good health, serving as a healthy control. CDR3 sequence reads: CASSGDGGEPQHF. The CDR3 bases are TGTGCCAGCAGTGGGGACGGCGGGGAGCCCCAGCATTTT.